The clone carrying this TCR beta chain has a handful of counts. Seattle's enrolled individuals joined amid active infection and were then monitored longitudinally. Methods used by the authors: Nucleated cell number was recorded as an estimate derived from reference gene primer amplification. Assay: immunoSEQ multiplex PCR; the TCRdb copy retains only in-frame clones and omits some. Clonal size and the V and J genes are those of that table, whereas D and trimming came from the DNA. Of some 150,000 clones in the sample, around 84% were seen once. V dropped 6 bases and J dropped 2; count of bases not matched to a gene: 4. Germline V gene lookup returns CDR1 SQVTM and CDR2 ANQGSEA. The CDR3 has 13 residues. These data belong to a study of blood T cell repertoires in COVID-19. Study details: Sites across the United States, Italy and Spain contributed samples from acute and convalescent COVID-19.

J is TRBJ1-2 and V is TRBV29-1, with 9 bases identical to TRBD1. The sequenced sample consisted of peripheral blood. The sequence came from a woman between 70 and 85 years old with COVID-19, enrolled during active disease. The CDR3: CSVTGGTNYGYTF. In nucleotides, the CDR3 is TGCAGCGTCACAGGGGGCACAAACTATGGCTACACCTTC.